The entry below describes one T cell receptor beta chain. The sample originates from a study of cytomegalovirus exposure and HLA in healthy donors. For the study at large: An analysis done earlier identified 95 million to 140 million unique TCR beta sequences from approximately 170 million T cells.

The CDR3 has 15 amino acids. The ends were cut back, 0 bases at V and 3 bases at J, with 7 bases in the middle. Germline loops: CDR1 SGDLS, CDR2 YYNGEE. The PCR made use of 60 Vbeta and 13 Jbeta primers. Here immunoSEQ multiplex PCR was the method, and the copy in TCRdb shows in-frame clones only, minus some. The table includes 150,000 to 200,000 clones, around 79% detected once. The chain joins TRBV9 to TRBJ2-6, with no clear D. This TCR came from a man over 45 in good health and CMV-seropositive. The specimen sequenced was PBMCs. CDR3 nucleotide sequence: TGTGCCAGCAGCGTAGATGACTTTGGGGCCAACGTCCTGACTTTC. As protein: CASSVDDFGANVLTF.